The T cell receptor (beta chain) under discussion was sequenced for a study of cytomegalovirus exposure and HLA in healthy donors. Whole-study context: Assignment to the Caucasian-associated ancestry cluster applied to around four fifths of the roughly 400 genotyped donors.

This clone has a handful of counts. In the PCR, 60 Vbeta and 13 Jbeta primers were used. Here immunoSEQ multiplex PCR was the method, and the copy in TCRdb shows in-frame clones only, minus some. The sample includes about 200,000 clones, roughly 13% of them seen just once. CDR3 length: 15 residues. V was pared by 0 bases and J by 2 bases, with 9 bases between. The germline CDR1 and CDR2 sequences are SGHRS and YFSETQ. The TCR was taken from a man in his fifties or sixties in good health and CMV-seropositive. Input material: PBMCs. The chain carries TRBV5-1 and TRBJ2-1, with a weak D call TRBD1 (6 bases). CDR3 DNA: TGCGCCAGCAGCTTGGCAGGGGTAACCTACAATGAGCAGTTCTTC. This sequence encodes CASSLAGVTYNEQFF. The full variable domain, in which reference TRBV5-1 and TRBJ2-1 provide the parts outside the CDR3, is KAGVTQTPRYLIKTRGQQVTLSCSPISGHRSVSWYQQTPGQGLQFLFEYFSETQRNKGNFPGRFSGRQFSNSRSEMNVSTLELGDSALYLCASSLAGVTYNEQFFGPGTRLTVL.